The 22 T cell receptor beta chains below all came from one sample that was sequenced in a study of control samples from healthy donors and cancer patients. Assay: immunoSEQ multiplex PCR; the TCRdb copy retains only in-frame clones and omits some. The repertoire holds tens of thousands of clones, approximately 85% seen once, with roughly 5% in the top ten. Material for sequencing was blood. The receptor set was obtained from a man aged 35 to 55 in good health.

This clone was seen once. The chain uses TRBV10-1 and TRBJ1-1; D gene ambiguous. V was trimmed by 9 bases and J by 1 base, leaving 9 bases between them. The CDR3 extends over 12 amino acids. Germline V gives CDR1 WNHNN, CDR2 SYGVQD (reference sequence). The CDR3 DNA is TGCGCCAGACCCTTTGAGAACACTGAAGCTTTCTTT. It yields the protein CARPFENTEAFF.

The rearrangement uses TRBV30 and TRBJ1-1, with D possibly TRBD1 on 6 matching bases. CDR3 length: 15 amino acids. CDR1 is GTSNPN, CDR2 SVGIG, per germline (reference sequence). V was trimmed by 5 bases and J by 3 bases, leaving 19 bases between them. The CDR3 loop reads CAWARTGNVDTEAFF. CDR3 bases: TGTGCCTGGGCCCGAACAGGGAATGTAGACACTGAAGCTTTCTTT.

This clone occurred a few times. This sequence joins TRBV28 and TRBJ2-7, with D tentatively TRBD2 (7 bases). Germline lookup yields CDR1 MDHEN and CDR2 SYDVKM. V was trimmed by 6 bases and J by 4 bases, leaving 13 bases between them. This CDR3 is built from 13 residues. CDR3 in DNA: TGTGCCAGCAGAAGGGGGGGCTCGTACGAGCAGTACTTC. The encoded protein is CASRRGGSYEQYF.

The chain recombines TRBV6-2 or TRBV6-3 with TRBJ1-4; 10 nucleotides agree with TRBD1. From germline, CDR1 is MNHEY and CDR2 SVGEGT. The V segment lost 2 bases and the J segment 7 bases; nucleotides outside the gene matches: 1. The length of the CDR3 is 14 residues. Written as DNA, the CDR3 is TGTGCCAGCAGTTACGGGGACAGGGGTGAAAAACTGTTTTTT. This gives the protein CASSYGDRGEKLFF.

J is TRBJ2-5 and V is TRBV10-3, with 9 bases identical to TRBD2. The length of the CDR3 is 16 residues. From germline, CDR1 is ENHRY and CDR2 SYGVKD. Trimming took 3 bases from V and 4 from J; bases not matched to a gene: 9. CDR3 nucleotide sequence: TGTGCCATCAGTGACCACGTAGCGGGAGTGGTAGAGACCCAGTACTTC. It is translated as CAISDHVAGVVETQYF.

The chain joins TRBV27 to TRBJ2-7; TRBD1 is a possible D gene (5 bases). Deletions cut 5 bases from V and 6 bases from J, with 20 bases between. Germline assignment: CDR1 MNHEY and CDR2 SMNVEV (reference sequence). CDR3 length: 15 amino acids. The CDR3 nucleotides read TGTGCCAGCAGTCCATCCAGGGTACGGTTTGGCGAGCAGTACTTC. Residues: CASSPSRVRFGEQYF.

This chain connects TRBV5-6 to TRBJ2-7, with D perhaps given as TRBD1 or TRBD2 (5 bases each). The germline CDR1 and CDR2 sequences are SGHDT and YYEEEE. The CDR3 sequence is 16 residues long. The V and J ends lost 4 bases and 4 bases respectively, with 21 bases between them. The CDR3 reads CASSETRGVKKYEQYF. The CDR3, as DNA: TGTGCCAGCAGCGAAACCCGGGGCGTAAAGAAATACGAGCAGTACTTC.

This chain connects TRBV19 to TRBJ2-5; no firm D call. Germline CDR1 and CDR2: LNHDA and SQIVND (reference sequence). Trimming removed 5 bases from V and 5 bases from J, with 9 bases in between. This CDR3 is 12 amino acids long. The CDR3 protein is CASSAFRETQYF. In nucleotides, the CDR3 is TGTGCCAGTAGTGCCTTCCGTGAGACCCAGTACTTC.

This clone was picked up one time. V is TRBV7-2 and J is TRBJ2-1, with D perhaps matching TRBD1 (5 bases). The CDR3 extends over 15 amino acids. V was trimmed by 6 bases and J by 8 bases, leaving 20 bases between them. The V gene's germline CDR1 is SGHTA and CDR2 FQGNSA. CDR3 DNA sequence: TGTGCCAGCAGTTCACCGGCAGGGAAGGGGCATGAGCAGTTCTTC. Its translation: CASSSPAGKGHEQFF. Using reference TRBV7-2 and TRBJ2-1 for the parts outside the CDR3, the full variable domain is GAGVSQSPSNKVTEKGKDVELRCDPISGHTALYWYRQSLGQGLEFLIYFQGNSAPDKSGLPSDRFSAERTGGSVSTLTIQRTQQEDSAVYLCASSSPAGKGHEQFFGPGTRLTVL.

The rearrangement joins TRBV12-3 or TRBV12-4 to TRBJ2-2, with D perhaps TRBD2 (5 bases). V shed 5 bases and J shed 9 bases, with 13 bases lying between them. The CDR3 is 13 amino acids. The CDR3 DNA follows: TGTGCCAGCAGTCACCGGGGAACAAGGGAGCTGTTTTTT. It encodes CASSHRGTRELFF.

The table lists this clone with a few counts. This chain links TRBV28 with TRBJ1-3; no clear D gene. Trimming took 8 bases from V and 4 from J, leaving 6 bases between them. The CDR3 consists of 11 residues. In germline, CDR1 is MDHEN, CDR2 SYDVKM. CDR3 region: CASRGGNTIYF. The DNA of the CDR3 is TGTGCCAGCCGCGGGGGAAACACCATATATTTT.

In its sample, this clone was seen a few times. This chain connects TRBV29-1 to TRBJ2-3, with 9 positions matching TRBD1. V shed 3 bases and J 5 bases; nucleotides not matched to a gene: 6. The germline CDR1 and CDR2 sequences are SQVTM and ANQGSEA. This CDR3 is 14 amino acids long. The CDR3 bases are TGCAGCGTTGATGGACGGACAGGGGAAGATACGCAGTATTTT. Amino acids: CSVDGRTGEDTQYF.

The chain is built from TRBV7-9 and TRBJ1-4, with unresolved D. Germline loops: CDR1 SEHNR, CDR2 FQNEAQ (reference sequence). V was pared by 5 bases and J by 5 bases, with 9 bases between. This CDR3 is 13 amino acids long. The CDR3 region has the DNA TGTGCCAGCAGCCACCCCCTCAATGAAAAACTGTTTTTT. Translated: CASSHPLNEKLFF.

The chain couples TRBV9 to TRBJ1-1, with a possible D match to TRBD1 (5 bases). The germline V gene encodes CDR1 SGDLS and CDR2 YYNGEE. Trimming stripped 4 bases from V and 6 bases from J, with 13 bases between. This CDR3 is 13 amino acids long. The CDR3 DNA is TGTGCCAGCAGCCCGTCGGGGCTGGCTGAAGCTTTCTTT. This codes for CASSPSGLAEAFF.

This CDR3 reads CASSAGPLQLYEQYF. CDR3 nucleotides: TGTGCCAGCAGTGCAGGCCCTCTGCAGCTTTACGAGCAGTACTTC. The gene calls are TRBV2 and TRBJ2-7, with D hard to call. The CDR3 contains 15 residues. CDR1 is SNHLY, CDR2 FYNNEI, per germline. V was pared by 4 bases and J by 4 bases, with 17 bases between.

The V call is TRBV4-3, the J call TRBJ2-2; TRBD2 matches at 11 bases. The CDR3 has 17 amino acids. Germline V gene data show CDR1 as LGHNA and CDR2 as YSLEER. V lost 3 bases to trimming and J lost 7 bases; unmatched junction nucleotides: 10. The CDR3 sequence: CASSHLLAGEVSGELFF. Written as DNA, the CDR3 is TGCGCCAGCAGCCACTTACTAGCGGGAGAGGTCAGCGGGGAGCTGTTTTTT.

The chain has TRBV12-3 or TRBV12-4 and TRBJ1-2; D unclear. The CDR3 is 12 residues long. V was clipped by 7 bases and J by 4 bases, with 10 bases between them. The chain's CDR3 is CASNGPRYGYTF. The DNA for the CDR3 is TGTGCCAGCAACGGACCGCGCTATGGCTACACCTTC.

The V and J genes are TRBV3-1 (or the pseudogene TRBV3-2) and TRBJ1-1; D is perhaps TRBD1 (5 bases). Trimming stripped 1 base from V and 4 bases from J, with 10 bases between. From germline, CDR1 is LGHDT and CDR2 YNNKEL (reference sequence). The CDR3 sequence is 14 residues long. CDR3: CASSQVTAATEAFF. The CDR3 DNA is TGTGCCAGCAGCCAAGTGACAGCGGCCACTGAAGCTTTCTTT.

This clone appeared a single time. The rearrangement uses TRBV19 and TRBJ2-3; 7 nucleotides agree with TRBD1. Germline loops: CDR1 LNHDA, CDR2 SQIVND (reference sequence). The J segment lost 5 bases and the V segment lost 5 bases, leaving 7 bases of the junction unmatched. This CDR3 spans 14 amino acids. The CDR3 loop is CASSPAGTVDTQYF. The CDR3 bases are TGTGCCAGTAGTCCTGCCGGGACAGTAGATACGCAGTATTTT.

J is TRBJ1-5 and V is TRBV6-1, with a weak D call TRBD1 (5 bases). Trimming stripped 2 bases from V and 1 base from J, with 9 bases between. CDR1 and CDR2 (germline): MNHNS, SASEGT. This CDR3 is 15 amino acids long. For the CDR3, the DNA is TGTGCCAGCAGTGAACTGCAGGGAAGCAATCAGCCCCAGCATTTT. This codes for CASSELQGSNQPQHF.

The rearrangement joins TRBV30 to TRBJ1-2, with 9 nucleotides matching TRBD1. The length of the CDR3 is 14 residues. Germline assignment: CDR1 GTSNPN and CDR2 SVGIG (reference sequence). The J segment lost 8 bases and the V segment lost 7 bases, leaving 14 bases of the junction unmatched. In nucleotides, the CDR3 is TGTGCCTCGGGCCGGGACAGGGCTAGTAAAGGCTACACCTTC. Amino acids: CASGRDRASKGYTF.

The chain is built from TRBV7-9 and TRBJ2-1; 13 bases align to TRBD2. V gave up 4 bases and J gave up 3 bases; unmatched junction bases: 3. CDR3 size: 16 residues. From germline, CDR1 is SEHNR and CDR2 FQNEAQ (reference sequence). In nucleotides, the CDR3 is TGTGCCAGCAGCTCCGGACTAGCGGGGGACTACAATGAGCAGTTCTTC. It yields the protein CASSSGLAGDYNEQFF.